This TCR beta chain was documented in a study of CD8 T cells in cerebrospinal fluid in Alzheimer's disease. This clonotype counts as medium-sized by frequency. With the 10x single-cell sequencing reads reprocessed, TCRdb shows one record per CDR3 protein and no DNA. Its table lists 1,200 or so distinct CDR3 sequences. This CDR3 is 14 amino acids long. The germline CDR1 and CDR2 sequences are MRHNA and SNTAGT. The genes are TRBV6-4 and TRBJ1-1; TCRdb's D call, TRBD1, is unchecked because there is no DNA. The sequencing input was cerebrospinal fluid. The origin of this receptor is a human donor with Alzheimer's disease. The CDR3 is CASSPGGASTEAFF.